This T cell receptor beta chain was found in a study of blood T cells in healthy people across ages. This clonotype showed up just a few times. PCR was performed a second time for roughly 7 to 11 cycles using a sample-barcoded 5' primer and a J-beta primer mix. Through a template-switch adaptor with 12 random nucleotides, each cDNA molecule received a tag. TCRdb re-derived calls from the 5' RACE reads in MiXCR, one entry per CDR3 protein. Of approximately 800,000 distinct CDR3 sequences in the sample, 56% were seen once. There are 15 residues in the CDR3. Germline CDR1 is SQVTM and CDR2 is ANQGSEA. V dropped 1 base and J dropped 2 bases, with 13 bases sitting between them.

The chain is built from TRBV29-1 and TRBJ2-3; TRBD2 might be the D (6 bases). The clonotype comes from a man between 35 and 55 years old in good health. Sequencing input: blood. CDR3 in amino acids: CSVEVGSAPTDTQYF. CDR3 coding DNA: TGCAGCGTTGAAGTCGGGAGCGCCCCCACAGATACGCAGTATTTT.